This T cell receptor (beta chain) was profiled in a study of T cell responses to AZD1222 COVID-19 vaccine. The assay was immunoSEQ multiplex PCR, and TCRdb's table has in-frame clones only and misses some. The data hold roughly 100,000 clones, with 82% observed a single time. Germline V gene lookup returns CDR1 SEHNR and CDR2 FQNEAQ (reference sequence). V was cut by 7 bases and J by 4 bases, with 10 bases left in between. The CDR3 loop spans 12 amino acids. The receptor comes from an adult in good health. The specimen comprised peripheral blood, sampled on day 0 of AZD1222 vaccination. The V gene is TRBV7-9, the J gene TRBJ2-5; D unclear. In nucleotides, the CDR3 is TGTGCCAGCATTACCTTAGGAGAGACCCAGTACTTC. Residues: CASITLGETQYF.